Listed below are T cell receptor beta chains from one sample, sequenced in a study of early T cells in non-severe SARS-CoV-2 infection. Each CDR3 protein gets one entry after TCRdb re-called the 5' RACE reads with MiXCR. Among 70,000 or so distinct CDR3 sequences listed, 12% were seen once. Sequencing was carried out using whole blood. Receptors were obtained from an adult who was a healthcare worker with PCR-confirmed SARS-CoV-2 infection or an uninfected control (not recorded which). CDR3s include the opening cysteine and the closing phenylalanine or tryptophan. A D gene is named only where the DNA matches it firmly. Clone size, where shown, is once, few, many, or a class for clones that have expanded.

>TRBV29-1|TRBJ2-1|TRBD2|.
CSALRLAAGYNEQFF
TGCAGCGCGCTTCGACTAGCCGCTGGGTACAATGAGCAGTTCTTC
>TRBV5-1|TRBJ2-7|TRBD1|.
CASSLNAGQGFSTYEQYF
TGCGCCAGCAGCTTAAATGCGGGACAGGGGTTCTCAACCTACGAGCAGTACTTC
>TRBV4-3|TRBJ1-6|.|many
CASSQDWRGDSPLHF
TGCGCCAGCAGCCAAGATTGGCGGGGAGATTCACCCCTCCACTTT
>TRBV11-2|TRBJ2-4|.|.
CASSSIRGRQVAKNIQYF
TGTGCCAGCAGCTCAATTCGTGGGAGGCAGGTGGCCAAAAACATTCAGTACTTC
>TRBV11-2|TRBJ2-4|.|many
CASSRITGAPDIQYF
TGTGCCAGCAGTCGCATCACGGGGGCACCGGACATTCAGTACTTC
>TRBV6-4|TRBJ1-2|.|many
CASSRHWGYGYTF
TGTGCCAGCAGCAGACACTGGGGATATGGCTACACCTTC
>TRBV29-1|TRBJ2-7|.|.
CSVEDQGYEQYF
TGCAGCGTTGAAGATCAAGGATACGAGCAGTACTTC
>TRBV12-3/TRBV12-4|TRBJ2-7|TRBD1|.
CASSLVGGPLEQYF
TGTGCCAGCAGTTTAGTAGGGGGCCCCCTCGAGCAGTACTTC
>TRBV6-5|TRBJ1-2|.|many
CASSYSKPENYGYTF
TGTGCCAGCAGTTACTCGAAGCCCGAGAACTATGGCTACACCTTC
>TRBV3-1|TRBJ2-5|.|many
CASSLRTGGAKETQYF
TGTGCCAGCAGCCTGCGGACGGGGGGCGCCAAAGAGACCCAGTACTTC
>TRBV29-1|TRBJ2-3|.|.
CSVEDRRDTQYF
TGCAGCGTTGAAGATCGGCGAGATACGCAGTATTTT
>TRBV20-1|TRBJ1-2|.|.
CSARPDDRNYGYTF
TGCAGTGCTAGACCCGACGACCGAAACTATGGCTACACCTTC
>TRBV25-1|TRBJ2-3|.|many
CASSEWGQRTDTQYF
TGTGCCAGCAGTGAATGGGGGCAGCGCACAGATACGCAGTATTTT
>TRBV2|TRBJ1-5|.|many
CATSGQDNQPQHF
TGTGCCACCTCGGGACAAGACAATCAGCCCCAGCATTTT
>TRBV10-3|TRBJ2-3|TRBD2|.
CAISDQRGSTDTQYF
TGTGCCATCAGTGATCAGCGGGGGAGCACAGATACGCAGTATTTT
>TRBV14|TRBJ1-4|.|.
CASSQELFATNEKLFF
TGTGCCAGCAGCCAAGAGCTCTTCGCAACTAATGAAAAACTGTTTTTT
>TRBV20-1|TRBJ2-3|.|many
CSAMTSRDTQYF
TGCAGTGCTATGACGTCAAGAGATACGCAGTATTTT
>TRBV2|TRBJ2-1|TRBD2|few
CASSVAGGPEEQFF
TGTGCCAGCAGCGTAGCGGGGGGGCCGGAAGAGCAGTTCTTC
>TRBV6-5|TRBJ1-2|.|few
CASSYRRGNYGYTF
TGTGCCAGCAGTTACCGCAGGGGTAACTATGGCTACACCTTC
>TRBV3-1|TRBJ1-6|.|.
CASSQGAGARNSPLHF
TGTGCCAGCAGCCAAGGAGCGGGGGCACGTAATTCACCCCTCCACTTT
>TRBV20-1|TRBJ1-1|TRBD1|many
CSARGTGDTEAFF
TGCAGTGCTAGAGGGACAGGGGACACTGAAGCTTTCTTT
>TRBV24-1|TRBJ2-3|.|.
CATSDQESDTQYF
TGTGCCACCAGTGATCAAGAATCAGATACGCAGTATTTT
>TRBV4-1|TRBJ1-5|.|many
CASSHTYYSNQPQHF
TGCGCCAGCAGCCACACATACTATAGCAATCAGCCCCAGCATTTT
>TRBV20-1|TRBJ2-1|.|few
CSGIPESYNEQFF
TGCAGTGGGATTCCAGAATCCTACAATGAGCAGTTCTTC
>TRBV6-1|TRBJ1-5|TRBD1|.
CARKPGQGSNQPQHF
TGTGCCAGAAAACCGGGACAGGGAAGCAATCAGCCCCAGCATTTT
>TRBV5-5|TRBJ2-2|TRBD1|.
CASNGQGGELFF
TGTGCCAGCAACGGACAGGGTGGGGAGCTGTTTTTT
>TRBV25-1|TRBJ1-2|TRBD1|many
CASAPGQGPSYGYTF
TGTGCCAGCGCACCGGGACAGGGCCCATCATATGGCTACACCTTC
>TRBV2|TRBJ1-5|.|.
CASRRTDNSNQPQHF
TGTGCCAGCAGAAGGACAGACAATAGCAATCAGCCCCAGCATTTT
>TRBV20-1|TRBJ2-7|TRBD2|few
CSALGLGNYEQYF
TGCAGTGCCCTGGGACTAGGTAACTACGAGCAGTACTTC
>TRBV7-9|TRBJ2-5|.|.
CASSSRATRTQYF
TGTGCCAGCAGCTCCCGAGCTACGCGGACCCAGTACTTC
>TRBV4-3|TRBJ2-3|TRBD2|.
CASSQDTPLTSGGADTQYF
TGCGCCAGCAGCCAAGACACCCCCCTAACTAGCGGGGGAGCAGATACGCAGTATTTT
>TRBV9|TRBJ2-1|.|.
CASSAQTGALRTGQFF
TGTGCCAGCAGCGCCCAGACTGGGGCCCTTCGAACGGGGCAGTTCTTC
>TRBV20-1|TRBJ2-7|.|few
CSATPDSFTLYEQYF
TGCAGTGCCACACCCGACAGTTTCACCCTGTACGAGCAGTACTTC
>TRBV15|TRBJ2-7|TRBD1|.
CATSRGDRVGSYEQYF
TGTGCCACCAGCAGAGGTGACAGGGTCGGCTCCTACGAGCAGTACTTC
>TRBV5-7|TRBJ1-5|TRBD1|many
CASSFYVDRARPQHF
TGTGCCAGCAGCTTCTATGTGGACAGGGCGAGGCCCCAGCATTTT
>TRBV7-9|TRBJ1-1|.|medium-sized
CASSSSNTDTEAFF
TGTGCCAGCAGCTCCTCCAACACAGACACTGAAGCTTTCTTT
>TRBV7-9|TRBJ2-7|TRBD2|few
CASSPPEGGYEQYF
TGTGCCAGCAGCCCCCCGGAGGGAGGGTACGAGCAGTACTTC
>TRBV4-1|TRBJ2-5|TRBD1|many
CASSDRGKETQYF
TGCGCCAGCAGTGACAGGGGCAAAGAGACCCAGTACTTC
>TRBV20-1|TRBJ1-2|TRBD1|many
CSARPIERDSTYGYTF
TGCAGTGCTAGACCAATAGAGCGGGACAGCACCTATGGCTACACCTTC
>TRBV11-2|TRBJ2-5|.|few
CASSSYRLQETQYF
TGTGCCAGCAGCTCATACAGGTTACAAGAGACCCAGTACTTC
>TRBV7-6|TRBJ2-1|.|many
CASSFGARDINEQFF
TGTGCCAGCAGCTTTGGGGCCAGAGACATCAATGAGCAGTTCTTC
>TRBV3-1|TRBJ2-6|.|few
CASSHNPGANVLTF
TGTGCCAGCAGCCACAACCCTGGGGCCAACGTCCTGACTTTC
>TRBV6-5|TRBJ1-1|.|many
CASSYRVTMNTEAFF
TGTGCCAGCAGTTACAGGGTTACGATGAACACTGAAGCTTTCTTT
>TRBV2|TRBJ1-1|.|.
CASGGFPRNTEAFF
TGTGCCAGCGGCGGGTTCCCTCGGAACACTGAAGCTTTCTTT
>TRBV6-5|TRBJ1-2|.|many
CASTRAGGLNYGYTF
TGTGCCAGCACCCGGGCAGGAGGATTAAACTATGGCTACACCTTC
>TRBV5-1|TRBJ2-3|.|many
CASSLAGSADTQYF
TGCGCCAGCAGCTTGGCAGGGTCGGCAGATACGCAGTATTTT
>TRBV7-9|TRBJ2-5|.|.
CASSSLRGSEETQYF
TGTGCCAGCAGCTCCCTTCGCGGGTCCGAAGAGACCCAGTACTTC
>TRBV30|TRBJ1-2|.|few
CAWRGFETFVDYGYTF
TGTGCCTGGAGAGGCTTCGAGACATTTGTGGACTATGGCTACACCTTC
>TRBV10-3|TRBJ1-1|.|.
CAIREQQQNTEAFF
TGTGCCATCAGAGAACAGCAACAGAACACTGAAGCTTTCTTT
>TRBV6-5|TRBJ1-1|.|many
CASSYWPTGNMNTEAFF
TGTGCCAGCAGTTACTGGCCAACAGGGAATATGAACACTGAAGCTTTCTTT